This TCR beta chain originates from a study of blood T cells in healthy people across ages. Collection of 8.5 to 10 milliliters of peripheral blood was performed for each donor. With V trimmed by 0 bases and J by 7 bases, 12 bases remained unmatched. The CDR3 has 17 residues. Germline-derived CDR1 and CDR2 are MNHEY and SVGAGI. Through a sample-barcoded 5' primer and a J-beta primer mix, a second PCR was run for about 7 to 12 cycles. TCRdb passed the 5' RACE reads through MiXCR, listing each CDR3 protein once. The data show about 970,000 distinct CDR3 sequences, 45% to 60% seen once. The clonotype originates from a woman in her fifties or sixties in good health. The chain joins TRBV6-5 to TRBJ2-7; 10 nucleotides line up with TRBD1. Specimen: blood. The chain's CDR3 is CASSYSIGDRGMDEQYF. The CDR3 DNA sequence: TGTGCCAGCAGTTACTCAATCGGGGACAGGGGTATGGATGAGCAGTACTTC.